These 4 T cell receptor beta chains came from one sample sequenced in a study of blood T cell repertoires in COVID-19 (TCRdb year 2020). Library creation used the immunoSEQ multiplex PCR assay. What TCRdb holds here is the immuneACCESS table cut down to in-frame rearrangements. Part of the clones is not present; checked against another copy, under half of the missing clones reflect an unresolved V gene, and the others are unexplained. This sample comprises approximately 300,000 clones, 92% of them detected only once. Jointly, the top ten make up less than 20% of the sample. Sequences were obtained from PBMCs or T cells enriched from blood (not recorded which). All receptors derive from a woman in her twenties or thirties who had recovered from COVID-19.

J is TRBJ1-2 and V is TRBV7-9; D is possibly TRBD1 (6 bases). Per the germline V gene, CDR1 is SEHNR and CDR2 is FQNEAQ (reference sequence). V dropped 3 bases and J dropped 5 bases, with 13 bases sitting between them. The CDR3 consists of 14 residues. CDR3 DNA: TGTGCCAGCAGCTTCGAGACAGGAAGTTATGGCTACACCTTC. Translation gives CASSFETGSYGYTF.

V usage is TRBV6-2 or TRBV6-3 and J usage is TRBJ1-1; D is possibly TRBD1 (6 bases). Germline loops: CDR1 MNHEY, CDR2 SVGEGT. The CDR3 spans 15 residues. Between the trimmed V and J ends, which lost 2 bases and 4 bases, there was a span of 14 bases. Written as DNA, the CDR3 is TGTGCCAGCAGTTACACCGCACAGGGTATCACTGAAGCTTTCTTT. Encoded protein: CASSYTAQGITEAFF.

The chain combines TRBV20-1 with TRBJ1-2, with D unclear. CDR1 is DFQATT and CDR2 is SNEGSKA in the germline V gene (reference sequence). This CDR3 is 13 amino acids long. The V and J ends lost 3 bases and 0 bases respectively, with 8 bases between them. DNA of the CDR3: TGCAGTGCTAGTAACAGTACTAACTATGGCTACACCTTC. It yields the protein CSASNSTNYGYTF.

This chain joins TRBV5-4 and TRBJ2-1, with 8 bases lining up with TRBD2. V was clipped by 1 base and J by 6 bases; unmatched bases: 6. Germline V lookup: CDR1 SGHNT, CDR2 YYREEE (reference sequence). This CDR3 spans 15 amino acids. The CDR3: CASSLPGGLFNEQFF. The DNA of the CDR3 is TGTGCCAGCAGCTTGCCGGGGGGGCTCTTCAATGAGCAGTTCTTC.